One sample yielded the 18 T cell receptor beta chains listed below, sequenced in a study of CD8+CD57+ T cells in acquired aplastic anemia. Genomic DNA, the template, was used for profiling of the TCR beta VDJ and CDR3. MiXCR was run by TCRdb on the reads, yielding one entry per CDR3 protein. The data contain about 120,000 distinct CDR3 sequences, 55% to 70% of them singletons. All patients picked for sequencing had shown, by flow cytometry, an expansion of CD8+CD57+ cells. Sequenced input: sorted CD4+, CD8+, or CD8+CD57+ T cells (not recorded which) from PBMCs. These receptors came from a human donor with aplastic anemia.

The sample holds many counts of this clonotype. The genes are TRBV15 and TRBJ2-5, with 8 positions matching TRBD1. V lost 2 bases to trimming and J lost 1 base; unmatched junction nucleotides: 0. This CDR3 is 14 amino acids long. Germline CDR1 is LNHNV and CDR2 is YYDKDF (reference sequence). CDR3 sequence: CATSRQGAQETQYF. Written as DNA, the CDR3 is TGTGCCACCAGCAGACAGGGGGCCCAAGAGACCCAGTACTTC.

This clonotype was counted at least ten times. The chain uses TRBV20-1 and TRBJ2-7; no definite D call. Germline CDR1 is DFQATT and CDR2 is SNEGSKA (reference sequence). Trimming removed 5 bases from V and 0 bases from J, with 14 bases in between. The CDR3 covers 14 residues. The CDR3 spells CSASTELISYEQYF. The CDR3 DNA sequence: TGCAGTGCTTCAACGGAACTAATCTCCTACGAGCAGTACTTC.

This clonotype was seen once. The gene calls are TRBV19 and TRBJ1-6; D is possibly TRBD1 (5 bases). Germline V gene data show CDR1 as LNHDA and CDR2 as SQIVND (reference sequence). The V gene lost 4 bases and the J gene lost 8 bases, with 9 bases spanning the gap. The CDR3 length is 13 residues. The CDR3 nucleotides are TGTGCCAGTAGTACCAGGGTCGATTCACCCCTCCACTTT. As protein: CASSTRVDSPLHF.

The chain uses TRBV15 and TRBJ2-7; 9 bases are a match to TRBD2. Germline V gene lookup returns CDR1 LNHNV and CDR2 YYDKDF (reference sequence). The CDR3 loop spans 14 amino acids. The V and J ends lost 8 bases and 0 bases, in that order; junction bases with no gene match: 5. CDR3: CATRAAGGSYEQYF. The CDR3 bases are TGTGCCACCCGAGCAGCGGGGGGCTCCTACGAGCAGTACTTC.

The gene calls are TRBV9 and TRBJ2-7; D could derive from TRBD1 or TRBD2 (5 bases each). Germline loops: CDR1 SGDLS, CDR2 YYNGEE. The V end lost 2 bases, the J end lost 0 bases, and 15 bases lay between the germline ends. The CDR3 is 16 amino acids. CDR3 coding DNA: TGTGCCAGCAGCGTGGAGCCGGGACGACCCTCCTACGAGCAGTACTTC. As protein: CASSVEPGRPSYEQYF.

The CDR3 DNA reads as TGTGCCAGCAGCCCACAGGGAACGGAGTCCATATATTTT. Protein product: CASSPQGTESIYF. The chain uses TRBV7-9 and TRBJ1-3; possibly TRBD1 for D (6 bases). The germline V gene has CDR1 SEHNR and CDR2 FQNEAQ (reference sequence). The CDR3 runs to 13 residues. V lost 5 bases, J lost 11 bases, and 16 bases lay in between.

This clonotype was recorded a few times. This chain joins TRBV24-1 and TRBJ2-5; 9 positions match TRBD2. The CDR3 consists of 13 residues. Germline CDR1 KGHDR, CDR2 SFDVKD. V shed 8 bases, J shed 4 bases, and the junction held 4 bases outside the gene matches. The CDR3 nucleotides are TGTGCCACCAAAGGAGCGGGAGGAGAGACCCAGTACTTC. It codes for CATKGAGGETQYF.

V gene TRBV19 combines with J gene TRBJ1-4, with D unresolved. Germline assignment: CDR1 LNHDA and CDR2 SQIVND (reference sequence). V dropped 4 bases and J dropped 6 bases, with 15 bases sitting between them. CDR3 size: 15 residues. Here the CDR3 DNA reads TGTGCCAGTAGTAACCCGAGGTCTGGGGATGAAAAACTGTTTTTT. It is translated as CASSNPRSGDEKLFF. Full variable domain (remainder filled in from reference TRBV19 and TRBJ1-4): DGGITQSPKYLFRKEGQNVTLSCEQNLNHDAMYWYRQDPGQGLRLIYYSQIVNDFQKGDIAEGYSVSREKKESFPLTVTSAQKNPTAFYLCASSNPRSGDEKLFFGSGTQLSVL.

Written as DNA, the CDR3 is TGTGCCAGCAGTCGGACAGGGCGAAACACCATATATTTT. Protein sequence: CASSRTGRNTIYF. The chain has TRBV2 and TRBJ1-3, with 8 positions matching TRBD1. From germline, CDR1 is SNHLY and CDR2 FYNNEI. The J segment lost 5 bases and the V segment lost 5 bases, leaving 2 bases of the junction unmatched. The CDR3 length is 13 residues. Full variable domain (rest looked up from reference TRBV2 and TRBJ1-3): EPEVTQTPSHQVTQMGQEVILRCVPISNHLYFYWYRQILGQKVEFLVSFYNNEISEKSEIFDDQFSVERPDGSNFTLKIRSTKLEDSAMYFCASSRTGRNTIYFGEGSWLTVV.

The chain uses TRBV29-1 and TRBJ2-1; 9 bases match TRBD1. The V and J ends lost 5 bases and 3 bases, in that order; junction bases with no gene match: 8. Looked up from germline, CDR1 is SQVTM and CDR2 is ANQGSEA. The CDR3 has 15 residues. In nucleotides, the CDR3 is TGCAGCGTTTTGTCCGGACAGGGGATCTACAATGAGCAGTTCTTC. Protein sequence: CSVLSGQGIYNEQFF.

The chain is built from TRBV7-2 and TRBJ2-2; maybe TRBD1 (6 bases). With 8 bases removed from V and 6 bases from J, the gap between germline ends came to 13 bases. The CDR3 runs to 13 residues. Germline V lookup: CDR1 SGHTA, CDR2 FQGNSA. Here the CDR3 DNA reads TGTGCCAGCGCGTCGGCAGGGGCCGGGGAGCTGTTTTTT. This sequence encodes CASASAGAGELFF.

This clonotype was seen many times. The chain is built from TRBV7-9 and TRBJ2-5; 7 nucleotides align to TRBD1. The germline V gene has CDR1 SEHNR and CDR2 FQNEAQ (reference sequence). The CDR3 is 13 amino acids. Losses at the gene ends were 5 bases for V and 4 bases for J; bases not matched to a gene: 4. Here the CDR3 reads CASSPGTAETQYF. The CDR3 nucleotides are TGTGCCAGCAGCCCCGGGACAGCAGAGACCCAGTACTTC.

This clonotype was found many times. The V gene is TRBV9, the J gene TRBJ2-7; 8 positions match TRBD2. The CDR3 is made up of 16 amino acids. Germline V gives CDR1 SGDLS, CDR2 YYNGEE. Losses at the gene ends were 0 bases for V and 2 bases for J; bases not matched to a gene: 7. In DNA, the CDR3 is TGTGCCAGCAGCGTAGCTGAAGCGGGGGCCCCCTACGAGCAGTACTTC. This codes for CASSVAEAGAPYEQYF.

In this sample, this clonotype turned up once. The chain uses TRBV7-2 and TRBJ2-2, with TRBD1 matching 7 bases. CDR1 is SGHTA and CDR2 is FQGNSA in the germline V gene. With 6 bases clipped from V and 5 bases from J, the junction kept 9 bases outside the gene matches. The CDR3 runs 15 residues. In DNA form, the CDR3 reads TGTGCCAGCAGGTCAGGGGACAGTAATACCGGGGAGCTGTTTTTT. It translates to CASRSGDSNTGELFF. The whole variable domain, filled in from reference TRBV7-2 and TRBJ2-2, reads GAGVSQSPSNKVTEKGKDVELRCDPISGHTALYWYRQSLGQGLEFLIYFQGNSAPDKSGLPSDRFSAERTGGSVSTLTIQRTQQEDSAVYLCASRSGDSNTGELFFGEGSRLTVL.

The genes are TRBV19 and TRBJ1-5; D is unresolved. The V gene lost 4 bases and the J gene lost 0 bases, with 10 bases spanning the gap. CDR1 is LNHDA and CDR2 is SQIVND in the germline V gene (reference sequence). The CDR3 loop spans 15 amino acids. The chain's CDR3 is CASSTYGYSNQPQHF. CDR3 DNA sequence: TGTGCCAGTAGTACCTACGGATATAGCAATCAGCCCCAGCATTTT.

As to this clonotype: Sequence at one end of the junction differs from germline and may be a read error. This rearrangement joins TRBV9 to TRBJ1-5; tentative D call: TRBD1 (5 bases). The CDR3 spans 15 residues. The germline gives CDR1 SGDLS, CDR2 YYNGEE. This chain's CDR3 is CAGSAGGTGNQPQHF. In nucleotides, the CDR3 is TGTGCCGGCAGCGCTGGGGGTACGGGCAATCAGCCCCAGCATTTT.

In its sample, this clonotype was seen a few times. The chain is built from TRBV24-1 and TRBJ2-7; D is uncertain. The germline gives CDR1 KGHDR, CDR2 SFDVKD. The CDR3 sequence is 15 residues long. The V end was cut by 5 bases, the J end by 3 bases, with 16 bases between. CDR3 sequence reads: CATSAWEDVNYEQYF. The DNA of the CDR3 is TGTGCCACCAGTGCCTGGGAAGACGTCAACTACGAGCAGTACTTC.

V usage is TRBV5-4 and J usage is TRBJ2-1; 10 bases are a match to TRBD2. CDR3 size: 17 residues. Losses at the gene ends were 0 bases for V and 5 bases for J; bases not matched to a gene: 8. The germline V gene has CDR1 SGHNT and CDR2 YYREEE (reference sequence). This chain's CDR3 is CASSLAVLAGANNEQFF. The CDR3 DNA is TGTGCCAGCAGCTTGGCCGTGCTAGCGGGGGCTAACAATGAGCAGTTCTTC.